These T cell receptor beta chains were read from a single sample in a study of early T cells in non-severe SARS-CoV-2 infection. TCRdb ran MiXCR on the 5' RACE reads and lists one entry per CDR3 protein. The sample lists 70,000 or so distinct CDR3 sequences, approximately 13% occurring once. The specimen was whole blood. The receptors shown here come from an adult who was a healthcare worker with PCR-confirmed SARS-CoV-2 infection or an uninfected control (not recorded which). Each CDR3 is given with its conserved first and last residue. The D gene is left open where the match is weak. Rows may omit the clone size; those that give it use once, few, many or a size class.

J: TRBJ2-2; size: many; V: TRBV28; D: TRBD2; CDR3: CASSTLAGGSGELFF; DNA: TGTGCCAGCAGTACACTAGCGGGAGGGTCCGGGGAGCTGTTTTTT
J: TRBJ2-5; size: many; V: TRBV7-7; D: TRBD2; CDR3: CASSPGLAGSQETQYF; DNA: TGTGCTAGCAGCCCCGGACTAGCGGGTTCCCAAGAGACCCAGTACTTC
J: TRBJ2-7; size: many; V: TRBV6-2/TRBV6-3; D: .; CDR3: CASSPLRRRYF; DNA: TGTGCCAGCAGTCCCCTACGGAGACGGTACTTC
J: TRBJ1-2; size: many; V: TRBV6-5; D: .; CDR3: CASRGEGSGDYGYTF; DNA: TGTGCCAGCAGAGGAGAGGGGTCGGGGGACTATGGCTACACCTTC
J: TRBJ1-2; size: few; V: TRBV3-1; D: .; CDR3: CASSNRGAANYGYTF; DNA: TGTGCCAGCAGTAACCGGGGGGCGGCTAACTATGGCTACACCTTC
J: TRBJ2-3; size: many; V: TRBV10-1; D: TRBD2; CDR3: CASSQRRAAGDLNTQYF; DNA: TGCGCCAGCAGCCAAAGGAGGGCGGCGGGAGACTTGAATACGCAGTATTTT
J: TRBJ2-2; size: many; V: TRBV7-8; D: .; CDR3: CASSLGSGPNTGELFF; DNA: TGTGCCAGCAGCTTAGGTTCCGGCCCGAACACCGGGGAGCTGTTTTTT
J: TRBJ2-1; size: few; V: TRBV10-3; D: .; CDR3: CAISDGTSLWEQFF; DNA: TGTGCCATCAGTGATGGGACTTCCCTCTGGGAGCAGTTCTTC
J: TRBJ1-1; size: many; V: TRBV18; D: TRBD1; CDR3: CASSRTGRLMNTEAFF; DNA: TGTGCCAGCTCCCGGACAGGGAGGCTCATGAACACTGAAGCTTTCTTT
J: TRBJ1-1; size: few; V: TRBV29-1; D: .; CDR3: CSIGQMNTEAFF; DNA: TGCAGCATCGGACAGATGAACACTGAAGCTTTCTTT
J: TRBJ1-1; size: .; V: TRBV12-3/TRBV12-4; D: .; CDR3: CASSSPGSRNTEAFF; DNA: TGTGCCAGCAGTTCCCCCGGGAGCAGGAACACTGAAGCTTTCTTT
J: TRBJ2-7; size: .; V: TRBV20-1; D: TRBD1; CDR3: CSASSKGQGFDEQYF; DNA: TGCAGTGCTAGTAGTAAGGGACAGGGGTTCGACGAGCAGTACTTC
J: TRBJ1-2; size: many; V: TRBV29-1; D: .; CDR3: CSVSGSPGFGYTF; DNA: TGCAGCGTTTCCGGGAGCCCCGGGTTTGGCTACACCTTC
J: TRBJ2-5; size: many; V: TRBV7-2; D: TRBD1; CDR3: CASSSNRGSETQYF; DNA: TGTGCCAGCAGCTCAAACAGGGGATCAGAGACCCAGTACTTC
J: TRBJ2-1; size: once; V: TRBV27; D: .; CDR3: CASSQRVPNEQFF; DNA: TGTGCCAGCAGTCAGCGGGTCCCCAATGAGCAGTTCTTC
J: TRBJ2-7; size: many; V: TRBV27; D: .; CDR3: CASTGQSSYEQYF; DNA: TGTGCCAGCACTGGTCAAAGCTCCTACGAGCAGTACTTC
J: TRBJ1-1; size: many; V: TRBV20-1; D: .; CDR3: CSARSARRAVFSEAFF; DNA: TGCAGTGCTAGGTCGGCAAGAAGGGCGGTATTCTCTGAAGCTTTCTTT
J: TRBJ2-7; size: many; V: TRBV14; D: .; CDR3: CASSQEGGTHEQYF; DNA: TGTGCCAGCAGCCAAGAGGGGGGTACCCACGAGCAGTACTTC
J: TRBJ2-7; size: many; V: TRBV7-9; D: TRBD1; CDR3: CASSEGTGTDEQYF; DNA: TGTGCCAGCAGCGAGGGGACAGGTACCGACGAGCAGTACTTC
J: TRBJ2-1; size: .; V: TRBV7-9; D: TRBD2; CDR3: CASSSPSGGRSNEQFF; DNA: TGTGCCAGCAGTTCACCTAGCGGGGGTAGGTCCAATGAGCAGTTCTTC
J: TRBJ1-1; size: many; V: TRBV3-1; D: TRBD1; CDR3: CASSLVTQGQGRTEAFF; DNA: TGTGCCAGCAGCTTAGTAACGCAGGGACAGGGACGGACTGAAGCTTTCTTT
J: TRBJ2-1; size: .; V: TRBV27; D: .; CDR3: CASSQTYNEQFF; DNA: TGTGCCAGCAGCCAAACGTACAATGAGCAGTTCTTC
J: TRBJ2-6; size: many; V: TRBV9; D: TRBD2; CDR3: CASSSRTSPRFGANVLTF; DNA: TGTGCCAGCAGCTCGAGGACTAGCCCCCGTTTCGGGGCCAACGTCCTGACTTTC
J: TRBJ2-2; size: many; V: TRBV6-2/TRBV6-3; D: TRBD2; CDR3: CASKAGSTGELFF; DNA: TGTGCCAGCAAAGCGGGAAGCACCGGGGAGCTGTTTTTT
J: TRBJ2-7; size: many; V: TRBV6-6; D: TRBD1; CDR3: CASRNRQGVVRDEQYF; DNA: TGTGCCAGCAGAAATCGACAGGGGGTAGTTCGCGACGAGCAGTACTTC
J: TRBJ2-1; size: many; V: TRBV7-8; D: .; CDR3: CASSLEEADNEQFF; DNA: TGTGCCAGCAGCTTAGAGGAGGCGGACAATGAGCAGTTCTTC
J: TRBJ2-7; size: .; V: TRBV28; D: .; CDR3: CASSLIKPYEQYF; DNA: TGTGCCAGCAGTCTGATAAAACCCTACGAGCAGTACTTC
J: TRBJ2-4; size: many; V: TRBV9; D: .; CDR3: CASSPGGAGIQYF; DNA: TGTGCCAGCAGCCCTGGCGGAGCGGGCATTCAGTACTTC
J: TRBJ1-2; size: many; V: TRBV29-1; D: .; CDR3: CSVDRFLRGYTF; DNA: TGCAGCGTTGACAGATTCCTCCGTGGCTACACCTTC
J: TRBJ1-5; size: .; V: TRBV20-1; D: .; CDR3: CSATPNNQPQHF; DNA: TGCAGTGCTACACCAAACAATCAGCCCCAGCATTTT
J: TRBJ2-3; size: many; V: TRBV7-2; D: TRBD2; CDR3: CASSSPGLGEDTQYF; DNA: TGTGCCAGCAGCTCACCAGGACTAGGGGAAGATACGCAGTATTTT
J: TRBJ2-3; size: many; V: TRBV7-2; D: .; CDR3: CASSPLFGDTQYF; DNA: TGTGCCAGCAGCCCTTTATTTGGAGATACGCAGTATTTT
J: TRBJ2-7; size: few; V: TRBV28; D: .; CDR3: CASSFARATYEQYF; DNA: TGTGCCAGCAGTTTCGCCCGGGCGACCTACGAGCAGTACTTC
J: TRBJ2-1; size: many; V: TRBV15; D: .; CDR3: CATSRDQESGFRSYNEQFF; DNA: TGTGCCACCAGCAGAGATCAAGAGAGCGGATTTCGCTCCTACAATGAGCAGTTCTTC
J: TRBJ2-3; size: many; V: TRBV7-9; D: TRBD2; CDR3: CASSPLERGGTDTQYF; DNA: TGTGCCAGCAGCCCACTAGAACGGGGGGGCACAGATACGCAGTATTTT
J: TRBJ2-5; size: many; V: TRBV7-7; D: TRBD1; CDR3: CASSPGQGVYQETQYF; DNA: TGTGCTAGCAGCCCCGGACAGGGAGTGTACCAAGAGACCCAGTACTTC
J: TRBJ2-2; size: few; V: TRBV9; D: .; CDR3: CASSVGGGELFF; DNA: TGTGCCAGCAGCGTGGGTGGCGGGGAGCTGTTTTTT
J: TRBJ1-1; size: .; V: TRBV7-9; D: .; CDR3: CASSSTNTEAFF; DNA: TGTGCCAGCAGCTCTACAAACACTGAAGCTTTCTTT
J: TRBJ1-1; size: .; V: TRBV11-2; D: .; CDR3: CASSLDRVLEAFF; DNA: TGTGCCAGCAGCTTAGACAGGGTCCTTGAAGCTTTCTTT
J: TRBJ2-1; size: many; V: TRBV28; D: TRBD1; CDR3: CASSLDRVTYNEQFF; DNA: TGTGCCAGCAGCCTGGACAGGGTTACCTACAATGAGCAGTTCTTC
J: TRBJ2-7; size: many; V: TRBV10-3; D: .; CDR3: CAISEPERAKYEQYF; DNA: TGTGCCATCAGTGAGCCGGAGCGAGCTAAATACGAGCAGTACTTC
J: TRBJ1-6; size: few; V: TRBV3-1; D: .; CDR3: CATQMGVHSPLHF; DNA: TGTGCCACTCAGATGGGTGTCCATTCACCCCTCCACTTT
J: TRBJ2-3; size: .; V: TRBV4-3; D: TRBD2; CDR3: CASSQERGRAAGTQYF; DNA: TGCGCCAGCAGCCAAGAACGCGGGAGGGCCGCGGGTACGCAGTATTTT
J: TRBJ2-7; size: few; V: TRBV28; D: TRBD2; CDR3: CASSLMVAGGRQYF; DNA: TGTGCCAGCAGTTTAATGGTAGCGGGAGGGCGGCAGTACTTC
J: TRBJ1-1; size: many; V: TRBV28; D: .; CDR3: CASTTTGTVFSLHAFF; DNA: TGTGCCAGCACCACCACCGGCACAGTCTTTTCCCTGCATGCTTTCTTT
J: TRBJ1-1; size: many; V: TRBV29-1; D: .; CDR3: CSVTRASNTEAFF; DNA: TGCAGCGTTACCAGGGCTTCGAACACTGAAGCTTTCTTT
J: TRBJ2-2; size: many; V: TRBV11-3; D: .; CDR3: CASSRDFYTGELFF; DNA: TGTGCCAGCAGCCGGGACTTTTACACCGGGGAGCTGTTTTTT
J: TRBJ1-5; size: many; V: TRBV29-1; D: .; CDR3: CSVGTGNQPQHF; DNA: TGCAGCGTTGGGACAGGCAATCAGCCCCAGCATTTT
J: TRBJ1-1; size: .; V: TRBV12-3/TRBV12-4; D: .; CDR3: CASFYQPLGSDEAFF; DNA: TGTGCCAGCTTTTACCAACCCCTAGGGTCGGATGAAGCTTTCTTT
J: TRBJ2-7; size: .; V: TRBV12-3/TRBV12-4; D: TRBD2; CDR3: CASSLAGGPHEQYF; DNA: TGTGCCAGCAGTTTAGCGGGAGGGCCCCACGAGCAGTACTTC
J: TRBJ1-6; size: .; V: TRBV30; D: .; CDR3: CAWTDSSSPLHF; DNA: TGTGCCTGGACGGACAGCAGCTCACCCCTCCACTTT
J: TRBJ2-7; size: many; V: TRBV9; D: .; CDR3: CASSVGRPGISEQYF; DNA: TGTGCCAGCAGCGTAGGTCGCCCGGGAATTAGCGAGCAGTACTTC
J: TRBJ2-7; size: .; V: TRBV10-2; D: TRBD1; CDR3: CASTQGQGLYEQYF; DNA: TGCGCCAGCACCCAGGGACAGGGCCTCTACGAGCAGTACTTC
J: TRBJ2-2; size: .; V: TRBV7-2; D: .; CDR3: CASSLDKRAGELFF; DNA: TGTGCCAGCAGCTTAGATAAGCGGGCGGGGGAGCTGTTTTTT
J: TRBJ1-6; size: .; V: TRBV27; D: TRBD1; CDR3: CASRMDRGIGSSPLHF; DNA: TGTGCCAGCAGGATGGACAGGGGGATCGGTAGTTCACCCCTCCACTTT